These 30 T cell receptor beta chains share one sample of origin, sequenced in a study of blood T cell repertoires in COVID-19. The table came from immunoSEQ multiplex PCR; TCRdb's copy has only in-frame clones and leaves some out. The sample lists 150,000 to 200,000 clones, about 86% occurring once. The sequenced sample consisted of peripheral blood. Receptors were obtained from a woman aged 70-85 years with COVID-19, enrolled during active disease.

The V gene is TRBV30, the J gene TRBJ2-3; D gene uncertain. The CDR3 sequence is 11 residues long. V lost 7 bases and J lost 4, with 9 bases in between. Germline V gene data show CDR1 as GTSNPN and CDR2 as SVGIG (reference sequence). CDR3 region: CALKHPDTQYF. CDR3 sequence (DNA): TGTGCCTTAAAACACCCAGATACGCAGTATTTT.

CDR3 DNA sequence: TGTGCCAGCTCGCGACAGGGGGACTATGGCTACACCTTC. This codes for CASSRQGDYGYTF. This chain uses TRBV18 with TRBJ1-2; 9 bases map to TRBD1. The CDR3 covers 13 residues. The V gene's germline CDR1 is KGHSH and CDR2 LQKENI. The V gene end was trimmed by 6 bases and the J gene end by 3 bases; junction bases not matched to a gene: 2.

As DNA, the CDR3 is TGTGCCAGCAGTAGGACAGGGGTTGGTAATTCACCCCTCCACTTT. Its translation: CASSRTGVGNSPLHF. V and J are TRBV27 and TRBJ1-6, with 9 bases lining up with TRBD1. The CDR3 length is 15 residues. Trimming removed 5 bases from V and 6 bases from J; junction bases left unmatched: 5. CDR1 is MNHEY, CDR2 SMNVEV, per germline (reference sequence).

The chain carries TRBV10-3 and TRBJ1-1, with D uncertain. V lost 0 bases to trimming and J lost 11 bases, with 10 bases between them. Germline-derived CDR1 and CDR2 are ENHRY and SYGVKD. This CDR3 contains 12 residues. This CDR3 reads CAISESEFSAFF. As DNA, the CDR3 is TGTGCCATCAGTGAGTCAGAGTTCTCGGCTTTCTTT.

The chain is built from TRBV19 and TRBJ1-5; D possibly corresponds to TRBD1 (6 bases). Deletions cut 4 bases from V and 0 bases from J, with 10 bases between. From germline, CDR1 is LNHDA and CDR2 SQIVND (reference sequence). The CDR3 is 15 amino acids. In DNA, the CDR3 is TGTGCCAGTAGTACTACAGGGCGTAGCAATCAGCCCCAGCATTTT. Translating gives CASSTTGRSNQPQHF.

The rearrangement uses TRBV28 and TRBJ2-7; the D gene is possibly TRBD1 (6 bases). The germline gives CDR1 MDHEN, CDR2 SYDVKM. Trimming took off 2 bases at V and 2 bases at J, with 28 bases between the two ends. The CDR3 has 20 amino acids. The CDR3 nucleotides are TGTGCCAGCAGTTTACCGGAGCTTCGAGGACAGCTATACCCACCCTACGAGCAGTACTTC. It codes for CASSLPELRGQLYPPYEQYF.

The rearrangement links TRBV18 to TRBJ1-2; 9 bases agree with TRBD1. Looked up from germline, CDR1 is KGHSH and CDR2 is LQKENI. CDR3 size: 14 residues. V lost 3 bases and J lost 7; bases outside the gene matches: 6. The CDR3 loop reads CASSPVDRGAGYTF. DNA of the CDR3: TGTGCCAGCTCACCTGTTGACAGGGGGGCTGGCTACACCTTC. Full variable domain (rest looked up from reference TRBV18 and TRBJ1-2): NAGVMQNPRHLVRRRGQEARLRCSPMKGHSHVYWYRQLPEEGLKFMVYLQKENIIDESGMPKERFSAEFPKEGPSILRIQQVVRGDSAAYFCASSPVDRGAGYTFGSGTRLTVV.

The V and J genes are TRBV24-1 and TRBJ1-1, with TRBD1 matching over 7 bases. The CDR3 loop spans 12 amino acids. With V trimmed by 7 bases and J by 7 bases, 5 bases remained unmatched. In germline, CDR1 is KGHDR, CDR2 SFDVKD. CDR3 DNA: TGTGCCACCAGCGGGGACAGCCGTGAAGCTTTCTTT. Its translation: CATSGDSREAFF.

The CDR3 DNA follows: TGTGCCAGCACCCCGACAGGGAACACTGAAGCTTTCTTT. Translated, it gives CASTPTGNTEAFF. The V gene is TRBV7-2, the J gene TRBJ1-1, with TRBD1 as a possible D gene (6 bases). The germline CDR1 and CDR2 sequences are SGHTA and FQGNSA. CDR3 size: 13 residues. V lost 7 bases, J lost 1 base, and 10 bases lay in between.

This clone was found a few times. Written as DNA, the CDR3 is TGTGCCAGCAGTTTTTATGCGGGCTCTGAAGCTTTCTTT. Its translation: CASSFYAGSEAFF. The genes are TRBV12-3 or TRBV12-4 and TRBJ1-1; D remains ambiguous. V lost 3 bases to trimming and J lost 6 bases, with 11 bases between them. The CDR3 sequence is 13 residues long.

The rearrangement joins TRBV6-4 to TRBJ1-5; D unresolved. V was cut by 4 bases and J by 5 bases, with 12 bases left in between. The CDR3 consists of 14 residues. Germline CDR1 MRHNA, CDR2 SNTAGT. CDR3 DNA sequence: TGTGCCAGCAGTGTGAGGTCATATGATCAGCCCCAGCATTTT. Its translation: CASSVRSYDQPQHF.

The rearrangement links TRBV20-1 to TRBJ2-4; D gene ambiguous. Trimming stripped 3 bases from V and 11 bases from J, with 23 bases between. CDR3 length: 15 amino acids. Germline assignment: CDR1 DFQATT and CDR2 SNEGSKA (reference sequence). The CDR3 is CSASVSRNAYGVQYF. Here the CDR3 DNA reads TGCAGTGCTAGTGTATCGCGGAACGCCTATGGAGTTCAGTACTTC.

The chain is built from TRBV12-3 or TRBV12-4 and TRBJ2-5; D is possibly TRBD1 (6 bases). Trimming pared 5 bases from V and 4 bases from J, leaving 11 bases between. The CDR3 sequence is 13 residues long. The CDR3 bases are TGTGCCAGCAGTCCCCAGGACAGAGAGACCCAGTACTTC. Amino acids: CASSPQDRETQYF.

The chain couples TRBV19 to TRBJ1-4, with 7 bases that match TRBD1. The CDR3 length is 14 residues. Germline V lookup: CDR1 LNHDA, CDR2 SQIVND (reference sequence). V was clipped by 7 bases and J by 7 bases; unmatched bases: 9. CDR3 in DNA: TGTGCCAGTACCGGAGACAGGGACGGTGAAAAACTGTTTTTT. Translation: CASTGDRDGEKLFF.

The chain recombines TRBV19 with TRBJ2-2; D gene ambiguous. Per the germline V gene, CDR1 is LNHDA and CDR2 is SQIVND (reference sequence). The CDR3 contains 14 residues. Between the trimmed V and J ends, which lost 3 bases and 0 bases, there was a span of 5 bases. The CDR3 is CASSIQSNTGELFF. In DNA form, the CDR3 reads TGTGCCAGTAGTATCCAGTCGAACACCGGGGAGCTGTTTTTT.

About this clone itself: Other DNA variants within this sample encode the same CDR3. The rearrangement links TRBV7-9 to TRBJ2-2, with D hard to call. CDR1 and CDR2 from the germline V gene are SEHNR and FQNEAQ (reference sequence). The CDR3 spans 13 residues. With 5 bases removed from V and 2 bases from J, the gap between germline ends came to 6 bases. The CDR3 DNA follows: TGTGCCAGCAGCCCCTCTAACACCGGGGAGCTGTTTTTT. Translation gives CASSPSNTGELFF.

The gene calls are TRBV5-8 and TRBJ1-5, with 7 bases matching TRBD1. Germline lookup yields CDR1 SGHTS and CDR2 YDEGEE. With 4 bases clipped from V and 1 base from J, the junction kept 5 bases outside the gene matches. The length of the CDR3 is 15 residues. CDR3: CASSPTGMSNQPQHF. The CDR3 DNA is TGTGCCAGCAGCCCGACAGGGATGAGCAATCAGCCCCAGCATTTT.

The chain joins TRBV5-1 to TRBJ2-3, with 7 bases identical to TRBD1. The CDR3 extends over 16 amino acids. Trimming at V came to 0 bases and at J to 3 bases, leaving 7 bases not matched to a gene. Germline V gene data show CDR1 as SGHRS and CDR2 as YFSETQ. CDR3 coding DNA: TGCGCCAGCAGCTTGGCGTTACAGGGGTTTACAGATACGCAGTATTTT. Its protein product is CASSLALQGFTDTQYF.

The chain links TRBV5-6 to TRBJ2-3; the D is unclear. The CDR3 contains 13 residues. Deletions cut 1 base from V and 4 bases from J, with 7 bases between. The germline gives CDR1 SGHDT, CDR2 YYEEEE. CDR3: CASSLHPADTQYF. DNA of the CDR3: TGTGCCAGCAGCTTGCACCCAGCAGATACGCAGTATTTT.

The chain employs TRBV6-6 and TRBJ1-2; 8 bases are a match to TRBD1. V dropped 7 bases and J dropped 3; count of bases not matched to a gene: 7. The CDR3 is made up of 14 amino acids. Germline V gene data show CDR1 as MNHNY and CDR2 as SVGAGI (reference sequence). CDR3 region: CASTPRGRDYGYTF. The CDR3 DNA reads TGTGCCAGCACCCCCAGGGGGCGTGACTATGGCTACACCTTC.

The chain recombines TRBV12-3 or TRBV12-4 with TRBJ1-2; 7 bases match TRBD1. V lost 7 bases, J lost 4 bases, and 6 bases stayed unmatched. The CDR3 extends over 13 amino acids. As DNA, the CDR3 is TGTGCCAGCACTCACAGGGGCGGCTATGGCTACACCTTC. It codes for CASTHRGGYGYTF.

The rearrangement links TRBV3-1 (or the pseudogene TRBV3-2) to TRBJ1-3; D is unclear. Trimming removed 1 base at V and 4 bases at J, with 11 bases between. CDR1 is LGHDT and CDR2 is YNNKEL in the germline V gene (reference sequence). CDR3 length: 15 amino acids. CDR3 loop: CASSQGYGPGNTIYF. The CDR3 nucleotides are TGTGCCAGCAGCCAAGGGTATGGGCCCGGAAACACCATATATTTT.

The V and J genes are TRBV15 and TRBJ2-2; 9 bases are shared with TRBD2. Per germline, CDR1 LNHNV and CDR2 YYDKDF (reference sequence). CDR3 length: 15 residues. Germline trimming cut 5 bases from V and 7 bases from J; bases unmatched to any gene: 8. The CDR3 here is CATSLAGIRSGELFF. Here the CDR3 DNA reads TGTGCCACCAGCCTAGCGGGGATCCGCAGCGGGGAGCTGTTTTTT.

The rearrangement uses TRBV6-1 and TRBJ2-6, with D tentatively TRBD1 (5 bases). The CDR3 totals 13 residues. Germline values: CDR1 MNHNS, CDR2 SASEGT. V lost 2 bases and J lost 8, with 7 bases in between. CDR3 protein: CASSEQGSNVLTF. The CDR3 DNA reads TGTGCCAGCAGTGAACAGGGCTCCAACGTCCTGACTTTC.

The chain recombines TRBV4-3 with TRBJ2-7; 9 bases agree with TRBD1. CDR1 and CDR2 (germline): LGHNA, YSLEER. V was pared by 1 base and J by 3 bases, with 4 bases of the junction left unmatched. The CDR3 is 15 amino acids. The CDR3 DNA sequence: TGCGCCAGCAGCCAAGGGGGACAGGGATTCTACGAGCAGTACTTC. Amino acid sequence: CASSQGGQGFYEQYF.

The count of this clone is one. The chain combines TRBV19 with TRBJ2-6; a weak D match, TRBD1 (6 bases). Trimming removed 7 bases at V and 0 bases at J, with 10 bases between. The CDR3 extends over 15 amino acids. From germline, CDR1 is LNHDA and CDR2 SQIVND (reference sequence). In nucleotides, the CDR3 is TGTGCCAGTACCGTACAGGGCTCTGGGGCCAACGTCCTGACTTTC. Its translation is CASTVQGSGANVLTF.

For the CDR3, the DNA is TGTGCCAGCAGTCAACCGACTAGCGGGACGAACACCGGGGAGCTGTTTTTT. Its translation is CASSQPTSGTNTGELFF. This chain links TRBV3-1 (or the pseudogene TRBV3-2) with TRBJ2-2; TRBD2 matches 11 bases. Germline CDR1 LGHDT, CDR2 YNNKEL (reference sequence). Trimming at V came to 6 bases and at J to 0 bases, leaving 6 bases not matched to a gene. The CDR3 extends over 17 amino acids.

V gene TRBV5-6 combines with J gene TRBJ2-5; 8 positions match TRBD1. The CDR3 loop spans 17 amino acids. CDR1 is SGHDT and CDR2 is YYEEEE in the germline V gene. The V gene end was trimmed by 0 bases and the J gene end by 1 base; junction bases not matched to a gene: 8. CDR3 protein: CASSLGQGSLSQETQYF. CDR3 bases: TGTGCCAGCAGCTTGGGACAGGGGAGTTTGAGCCAAGAGACCCAGTACTTC.

The CDR3 here is CASSSSGAYEQYF. In DNA form, the CDR3 reads TGTGCCAGCAGCTCCAGCGGAGCCTACGAGCAGTACTTC. The rearrangement uses TRBV9 and TRBJ2-7, with D perhaps TRBD2 (5 bases). CDR3 length: 13 residues. Trimming removed 4 bases from V and 2 bases from J, with 10 bases in between. Germline V gene lookup returns CDR1 SGDLS and CDR2 YYNGEE.

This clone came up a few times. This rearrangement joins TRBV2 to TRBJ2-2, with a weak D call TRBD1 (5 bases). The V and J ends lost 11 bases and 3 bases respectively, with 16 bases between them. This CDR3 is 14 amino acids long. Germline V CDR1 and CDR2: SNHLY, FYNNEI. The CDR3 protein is CAGTWGVDTGELFF. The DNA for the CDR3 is TGTGCCGGCACCTGGGGCGTCGACACCGGGGAGCTGTTTTTT.